Listed below are T cell receptor beta chains from one sample, sequenced in a study of shared clonotypes between healthy human individuals. Libraries were prepared by immunoSEQ multiplex PCR; TCRdb keeps only in-frame clonotypes and omits some of them. This repertoire shows about 1.5 million clones, approximately 98% found once; its top ten account for roughly 0.45%. Source material: naive CD4+ T cells sorted from blood. The receptors shown here come from a young man in good health. The CDR3 runs from the conserved cysteine through the conserved F or W. D genes are given only for firm matches. Rows may omit the clone size; those that give it use once, few, many or a size class.

>15|-|TRBJ2-3|-|TRBV18
CASSPGGINTDTQYF
TGTGCCAGCTCACCAGGAGGAATTAACACAGATACGCAGTATTTT
>15|TRBD1|TRBJ1-5|-|TRBV7-9
CASSLTGGRAQPQHF
TGTGCCAGCAGCTTAACAGGGGGCCGAGCTCAGCCCCAGCATTTT
>17|TRBD1|TRBJ2-1|-|TRBV18
CASSPRTGLGSYNEQFF
TGTGCCAGCTCACCACGGACAGGGTTGGGCTCCTACAATGAGCAGTTCTTC
>18|TRBD1|TRBJ2-4|-|TRBV19
CASTPGQVAGTDQNIQYF
TGTGCCAGTACTCCGGGCCAAGTAGCCGGGACAGACCAAAACATTCAGTACTTC
>16|TRBD2|TRBJ2-1|-|TRBV6-1
CASSDHLAGVYNEQFF
TGTGCCAGCAGTGACCACCTAGCGGGAGTCTACAATGAGCAGTTCTTC
>15|-|TRBJ2-3|-|TRBV7-2
CASSLDRYNTDTQYF
TGTGCCAGCAGCTTAGACAGATACAACACAGATACGCAGTATTTT
>14|TRBD1|TRBJ1-4|-|TRBV14
CASSLGQGAGKLFF
TGTGCCAGCAGCCTAGGACAGGGGGCTGGAAAACTGTTTTTT
>15|TRBD1|TRBJ2-7|-|TRBV7-9
CASSSLGTGSYEQYF
TGTGCCAGCAGTTCGTTAGGGACAGGCTCCTACGAGCAGTACTTC
>15|TRBD2|TRBJ2-1|once|TRBV7-3
CASSLVLAGGDEQFF
TGTGCCAGCAGCTTAGTACTAGCGGGAGGGGATGAGCAGTTCTTC
>14|-|TRBJ2-5|once|TRBV6-5
CASSQSGPQETQYF
TGTGCCAGCAGTCAAAGCGGGCCGCAAGAGACCCAGTACTTC
>13|-|TRBJ2-7|-|TRBV4-2
CASSRGSSNEQYF
TGTGCCAGCAGCCGGGGATCTAGTAACGAGCAGTACTTC
>15|-|TRBJ2-7|-|TRBV6-5
CASSSANRRSYEQYF
TGTGCCAGCAGTAGTGCCAACCGCCGCTCCTACGAGCAGTACTTC
>16|-|TRBJ2-2|-|TRBV9
CASSVELTPRTGELFF
TGTGCCAGCAGCGTAGAGTTGACTCCTCGCACCGGGGAGCTGTTTTTT
>14|-|TRBJ1-5|-|TRBV30
CAWSVLAGDQPQHF
TGTGCCTGGAGTGTATTGGCAGGGGATCAGCCCCAGCATTTT
>16|TRBD1|TRBJ1-2|-|TRBV5-5
CASSLPTFEGAGGYTF
TGTGCCAGCAGCTTGCCCACCTTCGAGGGGGCCGGTGGCTACACCTTC